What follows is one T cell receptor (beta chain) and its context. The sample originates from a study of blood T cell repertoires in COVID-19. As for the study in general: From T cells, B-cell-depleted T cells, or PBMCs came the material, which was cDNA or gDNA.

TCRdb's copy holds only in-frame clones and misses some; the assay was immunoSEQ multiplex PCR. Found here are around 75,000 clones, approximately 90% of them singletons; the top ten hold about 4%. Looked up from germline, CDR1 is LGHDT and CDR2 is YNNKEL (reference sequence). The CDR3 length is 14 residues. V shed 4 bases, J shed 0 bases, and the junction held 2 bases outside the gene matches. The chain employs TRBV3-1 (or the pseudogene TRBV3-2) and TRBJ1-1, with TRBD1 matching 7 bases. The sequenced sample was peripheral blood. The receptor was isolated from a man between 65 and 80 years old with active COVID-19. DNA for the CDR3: TGTGCCAGCAGCCCAGGGGGGCTGAACACTGAAGCTTTCTTT. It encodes CASSPGGLNTEAFF.